This TCR beta chain came from a study of Tregs in tolerant kidney transplant recipients. Comment on this clone: What it recognizes is unknown.

This table comes from immunoSEQ multiplex PCR, and its TCRdb copy is limited to in-frame clones, with some not included. The sample lists hundreds of thousands of clones; roughly 84% were seen once. Study-wide points: The most relevant donor-specific Treg TCRbeta repertoire apparently came from expansion with activated donor B cells. No direct test of biological reproducibility was done here.

Unstimulated regulatory T cells (CD4+CD25+CD127-), CD4+CD25- non-regulatory cells, CD4 and CD8 cells were FACS-sorted from thawed PBMCs. This sequence originates from a human donor in good health. Sequences were obtained from CD4+ T cells from blood.

CDR3 bases: TGTGCCAGCAGTTTGACAGGGACGACTTCACCCCTCCACTTT. Translation gives CASSLTGTTSPLHF. This chain uses TRBV6-6 with TRBJ1-6, with TRBD1 matching over 7 bases. Germline V CDR1 and CDR2: MNHNY, SVGAGI (reference sequence). The J segment lost 9 bases and the V segment lost 4 bases, leaving 6 bases of the junction unmatched. The CDR3 is made up of 14 amino acids.